The source of this T cell receptor beta chain is a study of Tregs in tolerant kidney transplant recipients. V shed 5 bases, J shed 4 bases, and the junction held 4 bases outside the gene matches. Germline V CDR1 and CDR2: LNHDA, SQIVND (reference sequence). This CDR3 is 14 amino acids long. Unstimulated regulatory T cells (CD4+CD25+CD127-), CD4+CD25- non-regulatory cells, CD4 and CD8 cells were FACS-sorted from thawed PBMCs. Points on this clone: Antigen specificity is unknown. The CDR3 is cut off 3 residues early in the read; its end comes from the germline J gene.

Generated by immunoSEQ multiplex PCR, the TCRdb table keeps only in-frame clones and is missing some. The sample totals about 30,000 clones; its top ten clones hold 13% to 15%. Study conclusions and caveats: No direct test of biological reproducibility was done here.

V and J are TRBV19 and TRBJ2-2, with 7 bases aligning to TRBD1. Sample: CD8+ T cells from blood, taken before the transplant. This clonotype was obtained from a human donor who received a combined kidney and bone marrow transplant. The CDR3 loop reads CASSPGQATGELFF. The CDR3 bases that were read are TGTGCCAGTAGTCCCGGACAGGCCACCGGGGAG.